The clone carrying this T cell receptor (beta chain) was seen more than once but under ten times. No antigen is known for it. The read terminates 3 residues ahead of where the CDR3 ends, so the germline J gene completes it. This specimen comes from a study of T cell clonality in common variable immunodeficiency. Trimming left V 1 base short and J 1 base short, with 7 bases between. Looked up from germline, CDR1 is LNHDA and CDR2 is SQIVND (reference sequence). The CDR3 sequence is 14 residues long. Study findings and constraints: Fewer deletions and N-nucleotide insertions were reportedly seen in common variable immunodeficiency TCR beta sequences.

Clones were sequenced by immunoSEQ multiplex PCR, and TCRdb holds only the in-frame ones, with some missing. The sample contains roughly 33,000 clones, none of them singletons. The V and J genes are TRBV19 and TRBJ1-1; unclear D gene. The sample consisted of peripheral blood mononuclear cells. The sequence was collected from a human donor with common variable immunodeficiency. Partial CDR3 DNA: TGTGCCAGTAGTATAGGAGGCGGGAACACTGAA. It yields the protein CASSIGGGNTE. The entire CDR3 sequence reads CASSIGGGNTEAFF.